The T cell receptor (beta chain) under discussion was sequenced for a study of cytomegalovirus exposure and HLA in healthy donors. Study findings and constraints: In a later analysis, around 18,000 TCR beta sequences were associated with HLA alleles at 0.05 false discovery rate.

Germline assignment: CDR1 MNHNS and CDR2 SASEGT. The trim removed 6 bases at V and 12 bases at J, leaving 6 bases unmatched. This CDR3 is built from 11 residues. This clone was seen more than once but under ten times. The antigen is undetermined. Primers for the PCR totalled 60 Vbeta and 13 Jbeta. Profiling relied on immunoSEQ multiplex PCR, and the TCRdb table lists in-frame clones only, not all of them. The table has around 120,000 clones, 70% to 80% seen once; the top ten hold about 3%. This TCR was sampled from a woman aged 55-70 years in good health and CMV-seropositive. The chain is built from TRBV6-1 and TRBJ2-7; 9 bases align to TRBD1. Source material: PBMCs. CDR3 nucleotides: TGTGCCAGCAGGACCGGGACAGGGTGGTACTTC. Protein: CASRTGTGWYF.